This T cell receptor beta chain comes out of a study of T cells in Graves' hyperthyroidism and ophthalmopathy. General observations from the study: In blood, most of the thyroid clonotypes expanded above 0.001 were also present.

A word on this clonotype: The target antigen is unknown.

The CDR3 is 18 residues long. Trimming left V 5 bases short and J 4 bases short, with 27 bases between. Germline CDR1 and CDR2: DFQATT and SNEGSKA (reference sequence). Absence of ophthalmopathy progression within 18 months defined stable Graves' hyperthyroidism. RNA transcripts yielded amplified TCR beta CDR3 regions. The HTBI set primed first-round TCR CDR3 RT-PCR. TCRdb processed the multiplex PCR reads anew with MiXCR; each CDR3 protein has one entry. The table has a few hundred thousand distinct CDR3 sequences, roughly 13% seen once. The chain carries TRBV20-1 and TRBJ2-1, with D unresolved. The TCR was taken from a woman between 18 and 30 years old with Graves' hyperthyroidism. Sample: blood. The CDR3 DNA is TGCAGTGCTCCTAACTCCCACCGCCCCTTAACTAATTACAATGAGCAGTTCTTC. As protein: CSAPNSHRPLTNYNEQFF.